These 30 T cell receptor beta chains originate from one sample sequenced in a study of T cells in Graves' hyperthyroidism and ophthalmopathy. Authors of the study amplified TCR beta CDR3 regions from RNA transcripts. TCR CDR3 underwent first-round RT-PCR with the HTBI primer set. TCRdb re-derived calls from the multiplex PCR reads in MiXCR, one entry per CDR3 protein. The data hold under 700,000 distinct CDR3 sequences, with roughly a sixth observed a single time. Input material: blood. These receptors all come from a woman between 18 and 30 years old with Graves' hyperthyroidism.

This clonotype was counted many times. The chain is built from TRBV7-2 and TRBJ2-3; unclear D gene. V was pared by 2 bases and J by 2 bases, with 17 bases between. This CDR3 is 17 amino acids long. Germline-derived CDR1 and CDR2 are SGHTA and FQGNSA. As DNA, the CDR3 is TGTGCCAGCAGCTTATTACTCGAGGTTACGGACACAGATACGCAGTATTTT. This codes for CASSLLLEVTDTDTQYF.

The V call is TRBV27, the J call TRBJ1-6, with TRBD1 matching 11 bases. This CDR3 contains 15 residues. Per the germline V gene, CDR1 is MNHEY and CDR2 is SMNVEV (reference sequence). V shed 4 bases, J shed 9 bases, and the junction held 5 bases outside the gene matches. The CDR3 DNA reads as TGTGCCAGCAGTTGGACAGGGGGCTCTGGTTCACCCCTCCACTTT. It codes for CASSWTGGSGSPLHF.

The rearrangement joins TRBV6-1 to TRBJ2-7; D uncertain. Germline loops: CDR1 MNHNS, CDR2 SASEGT. The V and J ends lost 2 bases and 2 bases respectively, with 10 bases between them. The CDR3 is made up of 14 amino acids. This chain's CDR3 is CASSERFPPYEQYF. DNA of the CDR3: TGTGCCAGCAGTGAACGCTTCCCACCCTACGAGCAGTACTTC.

The chain combines TRBV20-1 with TRBJ2-2; D may correspond to TRBD1 or TRBD2 (5 bases each). Germline V gene data show CDR1 as DFQATT and CDR2 as SNEGSKA (reference sequence). Trimming shortened V by 3 bases and J by 4 bases, and 15 bases separated the two germline ends. The length of the CDR3 is 15 residues. The CDR3 DNA follows: TGCAGTGCTAGGGGGCCGGGGATACGCACCGGGGAGCTGTTTTTT. It codes for CSARGPGIRTGELFF.

This clonotype was counted a few times. The chain joins TRBV6-1 to TRBJ2-2, with D maybe TRBD1 (7 bases). Trimming shortened V by 5 bases and J by 0 bases, and 16 bases separated the two germline ends. The germline V gene has CDR1 MNHNS and CDR2 SASEGT. The CDR3 loop spans 17 amino acids. The CDR3 is CASSKLAGTANTGELFF. The CDR3 nucleotides read TGTGCCAGCAGTAAACTAGCCGGGACAGCGAACACCGGGGAGCTGTTTTTT.

This clonotype was counted only a few times. The chain uses TRBV7-9 and TRBJ2-7; weak D call: TRBD2 (6 bases). The germline V and J ends were trimmed by 5 bases and 5 bases, with 10 bases remaining between them. This CDR3 is built from 12 residues. Germline CDR1 reads SEHNR; CDR2 reads FQNEAQ (reference sequence). The chain's CDR3 is CASSRDSHEQYF. The CDR3 DNA sequence: TGTGCCAGCAGCCGGGACTCACACGAGCAGTACTTC.

J is TRBJ2-1 and V is TRBV9; possibly TRBD2 for D (5 bases). V lost 0 bases to trimming and J lost 9 bases, with 10 bases between them. Germline CDR1 and CDR2: SGDLS and YYNGEE. This CDR3 is 13 amino acids long. The CDR3 reads CASSVARRGEQFF. For the CDR3, the DNA is TGTGCCAGCAGCGTAGCTCGTCGGGGTGAGCAGTTCTTC.

This clonotype was seen many times. V gene TRBV24-1 combines with J gene TRBJ1-2, with D perhaps matching TRBD1 (5 bases). Trimming cost V 4 bases and J 4 bases, with 15 bases left between them. This CDR3 comprises 15 residues. Germline V lookup: CDR1 KGHDR, CDR2 SFDVKD. The CDR3: CATSDGRATLYGYTF. The DNA for the CDR3 is TGTGCCACCAGTGACGGCAGGGCCACCCTCTATGGCTACACCTTC.

This chain uses TRBV5-1 with TRBJ2-2, with 7 positions matching TRBD1. The germline gives CDR1 SGHRS, CDR2 YFSETQ. With V trimmed by 0 bases and J by 0 bases, 2 bases remained unmatched. This CDR3 spans 16 amino acids. The CDR3 spells CASSLAGTANTGELFF. CDR3 DNA: TGCGCCAGCAGCTTGGCCGGGACAGCGAACACCGGGGAGCTGTTTTTT.

This clonotype was recorded many times. V usage is TRBV4-2 and J usage is TRBJ2-5, with a tentative D call TRBD2 (6 bases). Germline CDR1 is LGHNA and CDR2 is YNFKEQ. Trimming took 1 base from V and 6 from J, leaving 9 bases between them. This CDR3 has 13 residues. The CDR3 DNA reads as TGTGCCAGCAGCCAAGGGGGGGTGAAGACCCAGTACTTC. It specifies CASSQGGVKTQYF.

The chain joins TRBV2 to TRBJ1-4; a possible D gene is TRBD1 (6 bases). Germline-derived CDR1 and CDR2 are SNHLY and FYNNEI. This CDR3 contains 15 residues. Deletions cut 7 bases from V and 8 bases from J, with 20 bases between. CDR3 protein: CASTRGGSTGEKLFF. In DNA form, the CDR3 reads TGTGCCAGCACCAGAGGAGGCTCTACAGGGGAAAAACTGTTTTTT. The full variable domain, with the rest looked up from reference TRBV2 and TRBJ1-4, is EPEVTQTPSHQVTQMGQEVILRCVPISNHLYFYWYRQILGQKVEFLVSFYNNEISEKSEIFDDQFSVERPDGSNFTLKIRSTKLEDSAMYFCASTRGGSTGEKLFFGSGTQLSVL.

This sequence joins TRBV5-1 and TRBJ1-4, with TRBD1 matching over 8 bases. V gave up 2 bases and J gave up 4 bases; unmatched junction bases: 7. Germline V lookup: CDR1 SGHRS, CDR2 YFSETQ. The length of the CDR3 is 16 residues. CDR3 DNA sequence: TGCGCCAGCAGCTTAGTTGGGACAGGCGATAATGAAAAACTGTTTTTT. Its translation: CASSLVGTGDNEKLFF. Supplemented by reference TRBV5-1 and TRBJ1-4, the full variable domain reads KAGVTQTPRYLIKTRGQQVTLSCSPISGHRSVSWYQQTPGQGLQFLFEYFSETQRNKGNFPGRFSGRQFSNSRSEMNVSTLELGDSALYLCASSLVGTGDNEKLFFGSGTQLSVL.

There are many counts of this clonotype. V gene TRBV2 combines with J gene TRBJ2-7, with D unclear. This CDR3 spans 14 amino acids. V was cut by 7 bases and J by 4 bases, with 17 bases left in between. The germline V gene encodes CDR1 SNHLY and CDR2 FYNNEI. The CDR3 DNA follows: TGTGCCAGCACCGGCTCACTCATCGGGTACGAGCAGTACTTC. Translation gives CASTGSLIGYEQYF.

The chain couples TRBV7-2 to TRBJ2-7; no clear D gene. Deletions cut 4 bases from V and 4 bases from J, with 11 bases between. Germline CDR1 and CDR2: SGHTA and FQGNSA. This CDR3 spans 13 amino acids. The CDR3 nucleotides read TGTGCCAGCAGCTCTGAGATCTCTTACGAGCAGTACTTC. Amino acids: CASSSEISYEQYF.

This clonotype has a count of ten or more. The chain is built from TRBV20-1 and TRBJ2-2; 7 positions agree with TRBD2. The J segment lost 4 bases and the V segment lost 6 bases, leaving 11 bases of the junction unmatched. The V gene's germline CDR1 is DFQATT and CDR2 SNEGSKA (reference sequence). The CDR3 consists of 15 residues. This CDR3 is CSAGSGGGGTGELFF. CDR3 nucleotides: TGCAGTGCCGGGAGTGGAGGCGGGGGCACCGGGGAGCTGTTTTTT.

This clonotype was found many times. The V and J genes are TRBV15 and TRBJ2-2, with D unresolved. Germline V gene lookup returns CDR1 LNHNV and CDR2 YYDKDF (reference sequence). The CDR3 length is 15 residues. V was pared by 0 bases and J by 1 base, with 6 bases between. This chain's CDR3 is CATSRDFMNTGELFF. CDR3 DNA sequence: TGTGCCACCAGCAGAGACTTCATGAACACCGGGGAGCTGTTTTTT.

At least ten counts were recorded for this clonotype. The rearrangement joins TRBV7-9 to TRBJ2-7, with 9 bases lining up with TRBD2. The CDR3 totals 16 residues. Germline assignment: CDR1 SEHNR and CDR2 FQNEAQ (reference sequence). V trimming: 5 bases; J trimming: 6 bases; junction bases outside the gene matches: 14. In DNA, the CDR3 is TGTGCCAGCAGCAAGTCCTGGCTAGCGGGACACAGCGAGCAGTACTTC. Translated: CASSKSWLAGHSEQYF.

Note on this clonotype: This may be a read error, as it is one base from a much larger clone. The chain employs TRBV28 and TRBJ2-2, with D perhaps TRBD2 (6 bases). The CDR3 has 15 amino acids. CDR1 is MDHEN, CDR2 SYDVKM, per germline. CDR3 sequence: CASSLLAVNTGGLFF. CDR3 bases: TGTGCCAGCAGTTTATTGGCGGTGAACACCGGGGGGCTGTTTTTT.

This chain uses TRBV7-8 with TRBJ2-5; D is perhaps TRBD2 (5 bases). Per germline, CDR1 SGHVS and CDR2 FQNEAQ. The CDR3 has 14 amino acids. V lost 8 bases to trimming and J lost 4 bases, with 17 bases between them. The CDR3 sequence: CASHTREGRETQYF. The CDR3, as DNA: TGTGCCAGCCATACGCGTGAGGGCCGAGAGACCCAGTACTTC.

This clonotype was recorded at least ten times. V usage is TRBV5-5 and J usage is TRBJ1-5, with TRBD1 matching over 7 bases. In germline, CDR1 is SGHKS, CDR2 YYEKEE (reference sequence). The CDR3 sequence is 14 residues long. V dropped 3 bases and J dropped 7; count of bases not matched to a gene: 7. CDR3 sequence (DNA): TGTGCCAGCAGCTCCTCGACAGGGACCCAGCCCCAGCATTTT. It translates to CASSSSTGTQPQHF.

The table lists this clonotype with many counts. This sequence joins TRBV30 and TRBJ2-2; no reliable D call. CDR3 length equals 13 residues. Trimming took 4 bases from V and 5 from J, leaving 11 bases between them. Germline V gene data show CDR1 as GTSNPN and CDR2 as SVGIG (reference sequence). As DNA, the CDR3 is TGTGCCTGGACCCCCTTGGGGACCGGGGAGCTGTTTTTT. It is translated as CAWTPLGTGELFF.

A few counts support this clonotype. The chain uses TRBV28 and TRBJ1-1; TRBD1 is a possible D gene (5 bases). The CDR3 runs to 12 residues. Germline V gives CDR1 MDHEN, CDR2 SYDVKM. Trimming removed 2 bases from V and 7 bases from J, with 8 bases in between. The CDR3 sequence: CASSLVGDEAFF. In DNA form, the CDR3 reads TGTGCCAGCAGTTTAGTAGGGGATGAAGCTTTCTTT.

The table lists this clonotype with a few counts. The J gene is TRBJ2-3, the V gene TRBV6-1; the D call may be TRBD1 or TRBD2 (6 bases each). CDR3 length: 15 amino acids. Germline CDR1 MNHNS, CDR2 SASEGT. V lost 5 bases to trimming and J lost 2 bases, with 14 bases between them. The CDR3 protein is CASSTPRGLTDTQYF. DNA for the CDR3: TGTGCCAGCAGTACCCCACGGGGGCTCACAGATACGCAGTATTTT.

The V and J genes are TRBV28 and TRBJ1-1; 9 positions match TRBD1. V lost 5 bases to trimming and J lost 4 bases; unmatched junction nucleotides: 14. CDR1 is MDHEN, CDR2 SYDVKM, per germline. The CDR3 consists of 17 residues. CDR3 DNA: TGTGCCAGCAGTCCACCGGACAGGGGAGGGCGTGGCACTGAAGCTTTCTTT. This codes for CASSPPDRGGRGTEAFF.

This clonotype was detected many times. The chain uses TRBV20-1 and TRBJ2-3; D uncertain. The CDR3 runs 10 residues. Between the trimmed V and J ends, which lost 1 base and 6 bases, there was a span of 2 bases. From germline, CDR1 is DFQATT and CDR2 SNEGSKA (reference sequence). The CDR3 is CSARGDTQYF. The CDR3 bases are TGCAGTGCTAGAGGGGATACGCAGTATTTT.

This clonotype was observed a handful of times. This chain connects TRBV12-3 or TRBV12-4 to TRBJ2-7, with 9 bases fitting TRBD2. The V gene end was trimmed by 5 bases and the J gene end by 2 bases; junction bases not matched to a gene: 1. This CDR3 contains 13 residues. The CDR3 loop reads CASSASGAYEQYF. The CDR3 DNA reads as TGTGCCAGCAGTGCTAGCGGGGCCTACGAGCAGTACTTC.

This clonotype was recorded a few times. The chain employs TRBV5-6 and TRBJ1-2; D gene unclear. V was clipped by 4 bases and J by 1 base, with 14 bases between them. Germline CDR1 is SGHDT and CDR2 is YYEEEE. There are 15 residues in the CDR3. The CDR3 region is CASSNWAPFNYGYTF. In DNA form, the CDR3 reads TGTGCCAGCAGCAACTGGGCACCTTTTAACTATGGCTACACCTTC.

In its sample, this clonotype was seen a few times. The rearrangement links TRBV19 to TRBJ2-7; 7 nucleotides align to TRBD2. The germline V gene has CDR1 LNHDA and CDR2 SQIVND (reference sequence). The V and J ends lost 5 bases and 0 bases, in that order; junction bases with no gene match: 4. The CDR3 totals 14 residues. CDR3 DNA: TGTGCCAGTAGTGAGACTAGCAGCTCCTACGAGCAGTACTTC. Translated, it gives CASSETSSSYEQYF.

This clonotype was counted ten times or more. The CDR3: CASRELGVEAFF. As DNA, the CDR3 is TGTGCCAGCAGGGAGCTAGGAGTTGAAGCTTTCTTT. The V call is TRBV12-3 or TRBV12-4, the J call TRBJ1-1; D is uncertain. V was clipped by 6 bases and J by 7 bases, with 12 bases between them. The CDR3 spans 12 residues.

This clonotype was recorded many times. This chain uses TRBV12-3 or TRBV12-4 with TRBJ2-7; D is possibly TRBD2 (7 bases). With 6 bases removed from V and 3 bases from J, the gap between germline ends came to 24 bases. The CDR3 consists of 17 residues. CDR3 amino acids: CASSPGGGSSVLYEQYF. CDR3 bases: TGTGCCAGCAGCCCCGGGGGCGGGAGTTCCGTCCTCTACGAGCAGTACTTC.